The source of this TCR beta chain is a study of Ad26.COV2.S vaccination and SARS-CoV-2 variants. Across the whole study: Dosing was one shot or two shots 56 days apart. Study conclusions and caveats: CD8+ and CD4+ T cells specific for spike reportedly responded with substantial breadth after vaccination.

The CDR3 totals 18 residues. Germline V gives CDR1 LNHDA, CDR2 SQIVND (reference sequence). V trimming: 2 bases; J trimming: 0 bases; junction bases outside the gene matches: 6. Treatment denoted: 15 to 20 received Ad26.COV2.S at low or high dose, single or two shots; about 5 received placebo; per-sample allocation not given. Sampling occurred on day 63 after the first vaccine or placebo injection. Within Boston, the person who donated was an adult of 18-55 years. Comments on this clone: Antigen unknown.

This table comes from immunoSEQ multiplex PCR, and its TCRdb copy is limited to in-frame clones, with some not included. The sample includes hundreds of thousands of clones, approximately 89% seen only once; the top ten take under 4%. The specimen was peripheral blood, collected in a trial of Ad26.COV2.S vaccine versus placebo. The sequence was collected from a person between 18 and 60 years old who received the Ad26.COV2.S COVID-19 vaccine or a placebo. This chain links TRBV19 with TRBJ2-6; TRBD2 matches at 8 bases. CDR3 region: CASSIIAGLNSGANVLTF. CDR3 DNA sequence: TGTGCCAGTAGTATAATAGCGGGACTAAACTCTGGGGCCAACGTCCTGACTTTC.